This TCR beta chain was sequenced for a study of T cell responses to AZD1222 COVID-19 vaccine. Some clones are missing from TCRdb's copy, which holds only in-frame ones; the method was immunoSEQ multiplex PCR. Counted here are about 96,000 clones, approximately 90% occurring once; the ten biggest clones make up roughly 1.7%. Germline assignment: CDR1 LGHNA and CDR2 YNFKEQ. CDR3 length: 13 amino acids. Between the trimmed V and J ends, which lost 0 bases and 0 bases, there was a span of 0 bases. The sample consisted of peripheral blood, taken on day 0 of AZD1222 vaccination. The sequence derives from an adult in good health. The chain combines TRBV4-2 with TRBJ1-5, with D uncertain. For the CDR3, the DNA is TGTGCCAGCAGCCAAGATAGCAATCAGCCCCAGCATTTT. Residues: CASSQDSNQPQHF.